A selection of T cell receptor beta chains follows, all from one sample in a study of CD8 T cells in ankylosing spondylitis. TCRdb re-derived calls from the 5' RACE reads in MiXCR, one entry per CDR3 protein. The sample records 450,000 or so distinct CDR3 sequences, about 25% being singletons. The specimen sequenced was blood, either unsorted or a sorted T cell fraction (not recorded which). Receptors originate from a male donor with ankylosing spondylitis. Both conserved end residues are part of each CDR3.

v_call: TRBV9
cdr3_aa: CASSAPGLAGGRGNEQFF

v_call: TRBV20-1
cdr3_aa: CSARGRSDQPQHF

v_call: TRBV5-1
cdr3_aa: CASSFNGRETQYF

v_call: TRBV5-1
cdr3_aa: CASSFAGHGETQYF

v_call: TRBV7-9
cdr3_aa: CAVERSGANVLTF

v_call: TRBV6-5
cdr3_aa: CASSYSGQGATNYGYTF

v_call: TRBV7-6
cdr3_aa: CASSLAAGYTQYF

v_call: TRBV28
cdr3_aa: CASSLDRADTEAFF

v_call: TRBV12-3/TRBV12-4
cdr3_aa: CASSRDGVDTDTQYF

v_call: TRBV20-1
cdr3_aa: CSARESGGPGNTIYF

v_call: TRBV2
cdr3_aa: CASTAGHSYNEQFF

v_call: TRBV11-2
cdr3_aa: CASSFATNTGELFF

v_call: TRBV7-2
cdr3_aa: CASSLTRLAGVQDTQYF

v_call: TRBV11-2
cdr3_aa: CASSPGGGLNTEAFF

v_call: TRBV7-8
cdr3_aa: CASSPWGDITEAFF

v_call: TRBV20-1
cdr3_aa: CSAGLGSTDTQYF

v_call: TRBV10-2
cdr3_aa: CASSEWVGWKGNEQFF

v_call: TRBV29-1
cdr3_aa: CSVRRPNTEAFF

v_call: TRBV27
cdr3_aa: CASSARAFYGYTF

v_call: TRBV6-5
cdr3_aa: CASSYVGTDTQYF

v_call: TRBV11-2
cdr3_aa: CASSLDSGAWGETQYF

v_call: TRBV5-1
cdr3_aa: CASSLLQDGQETQYF

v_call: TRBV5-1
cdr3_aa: CASSLIGASNQPQHF

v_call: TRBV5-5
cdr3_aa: CASSFGQDIWGETQYF

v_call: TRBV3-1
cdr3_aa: CASSHRAGELFF

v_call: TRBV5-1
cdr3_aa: CASSPGQVEAQYF

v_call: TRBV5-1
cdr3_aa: CASSLVGLHNEQFF

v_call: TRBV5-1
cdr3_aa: CASRLGTVEFDEQFF

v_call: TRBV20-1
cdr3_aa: CSAPLGSGSTDTQYF

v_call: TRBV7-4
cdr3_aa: CASSPGGTPDEKLFF

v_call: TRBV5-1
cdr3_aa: CASSFTSVGETQYF

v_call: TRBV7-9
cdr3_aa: CASSLGQGLDYGYTF

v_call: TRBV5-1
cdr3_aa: CASSPGTDNEQFF

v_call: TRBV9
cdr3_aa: CASGFGQGNYEQYF

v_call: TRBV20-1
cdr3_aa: CSAPRRDRDQETQYF

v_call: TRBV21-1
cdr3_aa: CASWTNAQRTSYSSSYNEQFF

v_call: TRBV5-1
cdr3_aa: CASSLGSKYNEQFF

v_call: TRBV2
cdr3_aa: CASERRDTEAFF

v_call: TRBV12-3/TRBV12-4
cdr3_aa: CASSSTWTGNTIYF

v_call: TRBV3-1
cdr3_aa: CASSPQGAGSNQPQHF

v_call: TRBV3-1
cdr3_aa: CASSQDPRAGRPHYGYTF

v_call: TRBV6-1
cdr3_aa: CASSERTALGEKLFF

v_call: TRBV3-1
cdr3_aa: CASSQEGGTSDNEQFF

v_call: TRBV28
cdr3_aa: CASRDRGTGELFF

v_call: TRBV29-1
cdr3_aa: CSVEKGQGVDYGYTF

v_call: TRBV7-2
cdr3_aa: CASSPQPNTGELFF

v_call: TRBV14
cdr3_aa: CASSLLEGTEAFF

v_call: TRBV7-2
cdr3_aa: CASGRVYEQYF

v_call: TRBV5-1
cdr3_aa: CASTLQGNEQYF

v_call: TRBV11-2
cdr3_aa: CASSVLRQGSRTEAFF